This T cell receptor beta chain is from a study of OX40 agonist ivuxolimab in advanced cancers. Turning to the study itself: Cohort: around 86% men, mean age roughly 60, aged roughly 20 to 79.

Study outcomes and limitations: More expanded clones were found, on average, in CD8+ than in CD4+ T cells. Some nonresponders also had low normalized T-cell clonal expansion.

The table lists this clone with a count of one. Its antigen is not identified. Assay used: immunoSEQ multiplex PCR; TCRdb lists only in-frame clones, some missing. This table holds around 70,000 clones, about 82% found once. The V segment lost 5 bases and the J segment 7 bases; nucleotides outside the gene matches: 7. The CDR3 is 14 residues long. Looked up from germline, CDR1 is MDHEN and CDR2 is SYDVKM. The chain combines TRBV28 with TRBJ2-7, with 11 bases that match TRBD1. The input for sequencing was CD4+ or CD8+ T cells sorted from blood, taken in a trial of the OX40 agonist ivuxolimab. The source is an adult with an advanced solid tumor such as melanoma, head and neck, liver or kidney cancer. The CDR3 DNA reads as TGTGCCAGCAGTAGGGACAGGGGGGTGAGGGAGCAGTACTTC. Protein product: CASSRDRGVREQYF.